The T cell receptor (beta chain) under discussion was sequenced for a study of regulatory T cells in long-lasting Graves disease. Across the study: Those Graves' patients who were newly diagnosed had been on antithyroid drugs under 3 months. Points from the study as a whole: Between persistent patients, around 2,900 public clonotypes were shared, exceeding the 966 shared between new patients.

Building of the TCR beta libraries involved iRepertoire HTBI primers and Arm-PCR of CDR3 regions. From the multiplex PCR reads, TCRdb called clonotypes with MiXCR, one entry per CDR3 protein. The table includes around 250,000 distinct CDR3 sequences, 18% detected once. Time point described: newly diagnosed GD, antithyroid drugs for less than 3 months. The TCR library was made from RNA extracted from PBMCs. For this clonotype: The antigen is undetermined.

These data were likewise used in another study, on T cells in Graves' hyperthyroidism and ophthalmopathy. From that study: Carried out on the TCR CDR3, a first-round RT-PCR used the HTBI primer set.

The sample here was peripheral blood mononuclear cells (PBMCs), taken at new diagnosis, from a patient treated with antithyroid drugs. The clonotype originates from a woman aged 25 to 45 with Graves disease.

The CDR3 DNA is TGTGCCAGCAGTAGCCACATCACTGGCTACAATGAGCAGTTCTTC. It is translated as CASSSHITGYNEQFF. The V call is TRBV7-3, the J call TRBJ2-1, with no clear D. The germline CDR1 and CDR2 sequences are SGHTA and FQGTGA. The CDR3 runs to 15 residues. The V end lost 6 bases, the J end lost 3 bases, and 15 bases lay between the germline ends. The whole variable domain, remainder taken from reference TRBV7-3 and TRBJ2-1, is GAGVSQTPSNKVTEKGKYVELRCDPISGHTALYWYRQSLGQGPEFLIYFQGTGAADDSGLPNDRFFAVRPEGSVSTLKIQRTERGDSAVYLCASSSHITGYNEQFFGPGTRLTVL.